The present TCR beta chain was sequenced within a study of blood T cell repertoires in COVID-19. V lost 4 bases to trimming and J lost 0 bases, with 17 bases between them. This CDR3 has 17 residues. CDR1 is KGHDR, CDR2 SFDVKD, per germline. Sequencing was performed with immunoSEQ multiplex PCR; in TCRdb, only in-frame clones are kept and a portion is missing. The sample gives 95,000 to 150,000 clones, around four fifths of which show up once; around a quarter is in the top ten. Sample: peripheral blood. The genes are TRBV24-1 and TRBJ1-1, with D possibly TRBD1 on 5 matching bases. The receptor was isolated from a human donor in a cohort sampled during active COVID-19. CDR3 DNA: TGTGCCACCAGTGACCCTTGGGGGGAAAGGATGAACACTGAAGCTTTCTTT. Translated: CATSDPWGERMNTEAFF.